The rows below give T cell receptor beta chains drawn from one sample of a study of blood T cell repertoires in COVID-19. Generated by immunoSEQ multiplex PCR, the TCRdb table keeps only in-frame clones and is missing some. In the table there are about 160,000 clones, around 87% of which are singletons. Sequencing input: peripheral blood. These receptors were taken from a woman in her 70s with COVID-19, enrolled during active disease. CDR3s include the opening cysteine and the closing phenylalanine or tryptophan. The order of the fields is V gene, clone size, J gene, D gene, CDR3 DNA, CDR3 protein. D genes are given only for firm matches. Not all rows give a size; the values are once, few, many and, for expanded clones, a class.

V: TRBV4-1
size: -
J: TRBJ1-4
D: -
DNA: TGCGCCAGCAGCCAAGGGGGGCAGGGGCGAGAAAAACTGTTTTTT
CDR3: CASSQGGQGREKLFF

V: TRBV3-1/TRBV3-2
size: -
J: TRBJ1-4
D: TRBD1
DNA: TGTGCCAGCAGCCGAGGCCGGGACAGGGGGCCCCCGCGAACTAATGAAAAACTGTTTTTT
CDR3: CASSRGRDRGPPRTNEKLFF

V: TRBV2
size: -
J: TRBJ2-7
D: -
DNA: TGTGCCAGCAGCCGGGGCTACGAGCAGTACTTC
CDR3: CASSRGYEQYF

V: TRBV7-2
size: -
J: TRBJ2-3
D: -
DNA: TGTGCCAGCAGCCTCTCGTCGCGGGATACGCAGTATTTT
CDR3: CASSLSSRDTQYF

V: TRBV7-9
size: -
J: TRBJ1-2
D: -
DNA: TGTGCCAGCAGCTTAGGGGACAAACCCTGGAGCTATGGCTACACCTTC
CDR3: CASSLGDKPWSYGYTF

V: TRBV10-3
size: -
J: TRBJ2-7
D: TRBD1
DNA: TGTGCCATCAGTGAGGATCGGGACAGGGAAAAGCAGTACTTC
CDR3: CAISEDRDREKQYF

V: TRBV5-1
size: once
J: TRBJ2-1
D: TRBD1
DNA: TGCGCCAGCAGCTTGGTAGGGCAGGGGGATAGCAGGATCTACAATGAGCAGTTCTTC
CDR3: CASSLVGQGDSRIYNEQFF

V: TRBV7-2
size: -
J: TRBJ2-5
D: -
DNA: TGTGCCAGCAGCCACGGGGGGCTGAGTGAGACCCAGTACTTC
CDR3: CASSHGGLSETQYF

V: TRBV7-2
size: -
J: TRBJ2-7
D: TRBD1
DNA: TGTGCCAGCAGCCCTTCTTCCGGGACAGGGGGCGATTTCGAGCAGTACTTC
CDR3: CASSPSSGTGGDFEQYF

V: TRBV7-6
size: -
J: TRBJ1-4
D: -
DNA: TGTGCCAGCCGCCACAGACGGGGGGTGACTAATGAAAAACTGTTTTTT
CDR3: CASRHRRGVTNEKLFF

V: TRBV29-1
size: -
J: TRBJ1-6
D: -
DNA: TGCAGCGTTGCGGAGGGCGCCTATAATTCACCCCTCCACTTT
CDR3: CSVAEGAYNSPLHF

V: TRBV10-1
size: -
J: TRBJ1-1
D: -
DNA: TGCGCCAGCAGTGAGTCTCAGGGAATCAACACTGAAGCTTTCTTT
CDR3: CASSESQGINTEAFF

V: TRBV5-1
size: -
J: TRBJ1-5
D: -
DNA: TGCGCCAGCAGCTTGGTAGGGGATGTAAATCAGCCCCAGCATTTT
CDR3: CASSLVGDVNQPQHF

V: TRBV2
size: -
J: TRBJ1-5
D: -
DNA: TGTGCCAGCAGTGAAGCCAGGGCAAGTATCGAGCCCCAGCATTTT
CDR3: CASSEARASIEPQHF

V: TRBV3-1/TRBV3-2
size: -
J: TRBJ2-3
D: -
DNA: TGTGCCAGCAGCCCGAGGACAGCCACAGATACGCAGTATTTT
CDR3: CASSPRTATDTQYF

V: TRBV7-9
size: -
J: TRBJ2-2
D: -
DNA: TGTGCCAGCAGACGGACACTGAACACCGGGGAGCTGTTTTTT
CDR3: CASRRTLNTGELFF

V: TRBV19
size: once
J: TRBJ1-2
D: -
DNA: TGTGCCAGTAGTACGGCAGGGGACGGCTACACCTTC
CDR3: CASSTAGDGYTF

V: TRBV3-1/TRBV3-2
size: -
J: TRBJ1-1
D: -
DNA: TGTGCCAGCAGCCAAGTGGTAGCTCCGAACACTGAAGCTTTCTTT
CDR3: CASSQVVAPNTEAFF

V: TRBV27
size: -
J: TRBJ2-7
D: TRBD1
DNA: TGTGCCAGCAGTTTATCGAGCGGGACAGGGGGTCGCTACGAGCAGTACTTC
CDR3: CASSLSSGTGGRYEQYF

V: TRBV5-1
size: -
J: TRBJ1-6
D: -
DNA: TGCGCCAGCAGCTTGGGGGGCAGCGCCAATAATTCACCCCTCCACTTT
CDR3: CASSLGGSANNSPLHF

V: TRBV27
size: -
J: TRBJ2-3
D: TRBD2
DNA: TGTGCCAGCAGTTTTTTCCCTCCGGGACTACAAACAGATACGCAGTATTTT
CDR3: CASSFFPPGLQTDTQYF

V: TRBV5-8
size: -
J: TRBJ2-7
D: TRBD2
DNA: TGTGCCAGCAGCTTGGGCCTGGGGGGGTCCTACGAGCAGTACTTC
CDR3: CASSLGLGGSYEQYF

V: TRBV9
size: -
J: TRBJ1-6
D: TRBD1
DNA: TGTGCCAGCAGGGATGACAGGGGCACAGGCCCGGGCAATTCACCCCTCCACTTT
CDR3: CASRDDRGTGPGNSPLHF

V: TRBV28
size: once
J: TRBJ1-6
D: -
DNA: TGTGCCAGCAGTGCAACACCAGGGGATTCACCCCTCCACTTT
CDR3: CASSATPGDSPLHF

V: TRBV11-1
size: -
J: TRBJ1-4
D: -
DNA: TGTGCCAGCAGCTCACTCCGGGGGGCTGCGGAACTGTTTTTT
CDR3: CASSSLRGAAELFF

V: TRBV2
size: -
J: TRBJ1-2
D: -
DNA: TGTGCCAGCAGTCGCGACAGGAACTATGGCTACACCTTC
CDR3: CASSRDRNYGYTF

V: TRBV19
size: -
J: TRBJ1-2
D: -
DNA: TGTGCCAGTAGTGGGACACCCGACTACTATGGCTACACCTTC
CDR3: CASSGTPDYYGYTF

V: TRBV2
size: -
J: TRBJ1-4
D: TRBD1
DNA: TGTGCCAGCAGTGGGGCCACAGGGGTCGAGGAAAAACTGTTTTTT
CDR3: CASSGATGVEEKLFF

V: TRBV7-3
size: -
J: TRBJ2-3
D: -
DNA: TGTGCCAGCAGCTTATTCCCTAGCGCCGACACAGATACGCAGTATTTT
CDR3: CASSLFPSADTDTQYF

V: TRBV29-1
size: -
J: TRBJ2-3
D: TRBD2
DNA: TGCAGCGTTGAACATACAGGGACTAGCCCAGATACGCAGTATTTT
CDR3: CSVEHTGTSPDTQYF

V: TRBV7-9
size: -
J: TRBJ1-4
D: TRBD1
DNA: TGTGCCAGCAGCCCCCAACAGGGGAGTAATGAAAAACTGTTTTTT
CDR3: CASSPQQGSNEKLFF

V: TRBV3-1/TRBV3-2
size: -
J: TRBJ1-1
D: TRBD1
DNA: TGTGCCAGCAGCCTCTTAATGACAGGGGGCACTGAAGCTTTCTTT
CDR3: CASSLLMTGGTEAFF

V: TRBV18
size: -
J: TRBJ1-2
D: -
DNA: TGTGCCAGCTCACCAGGGGCCGGTCCTGGAGGCTACACCTTC
CDR3: CASSPGAGPGGYTF

V: TRBV5-4
size: -
J: TRBJ2-5
D: -
DNA: TGTGCCAGCAGCTTGTTCCCCCAGGGAAGGGGAGAGACCCAGTACTTC
CDR3: CASSLFPQGRGETQYF

V: TRBV2
size: -
J: TRBJ1-2
D: TRBD1
DNA: TGTGCCAGCAGTGAAGCGCTTCTAGGGACAGGGGACTATGGCTACACCTTC
CDR3: CASSEALLGTGDYGYTF

V: TRBV9
size: once
J: TRBJ2-1
D: TRBD2
DNA: TGTGCCAGCAGCGTAGGAATAGCGGGATACAATGAGCAGTTCTTC
CDR3: CASSVGIAGYNEQFF

V: TRBV4-1
size: -
J: TRBJ1-2
D: TRBD1
DNA: TGCGCCAGCAGCCGAGCCGGGACAGGGGATGGCTACACCTTC
CDR3: CASSRAGTGDGYTF

V: TRBV5-1
size: -
J: TRBJ2-5
D: TRBD2
DNA: TGCGCCAGCAGCTTGAGGCCTAGCGGGGAGGGGGAGACCCAGTACTTC
CDR3: CASSLRPSGEGETQYF

V: TRBV19
size: -
J: TRBJ2-2
D: TRBD1
DNA: TGTGCCAGTACCCAAGGGACAGGGGCGGGCGGGGAGCTGTTTTTT
CDR3: CASTQGTGAGGELFF

V: TRBV6-5
size: -
J: TRBJ2-3
D: TRBD2
DNA: TGTGCCAGCAGCGCTGGACTAGCGGGGAGGGATACGCAGTATTTT
CDR3: CASSAGLAGRDTQYF

V: TRBV5-4
size: -
J: TRBJ2-3
D: TRBD2
DNA: TGTGCCAGCAGCTTTCAGACTAGCGGGAGAGATACGCAGTATTTT
CDR3: CASSFQTSGRDTQYF